This T cell receptor (beta chain) emerged from a study of patients and donors after allogeneic stem cell transplantation. MiXCR was run by TCRdb on the RT-PCR reads, yielding one entry per CDR3 protein. The sample yields some 960,000 distinct CDR3 sequences, approximately 19% seen once. This sequence was found in a human donor who was either an allogeneic HSCT recipient or a stem cell or donor lymphocyte infusion donor (not recorded which). It is not recorded whose cells these are; they may come from a transplant donor. Input material: blood, either unsorted or a sorted T cell fraction (not recorded which).

The CDR3 coding sequence is TGTGCCAGCAGTTCGGACAGGGGCAGCGATACGCAGTATTTT. Its protein product is CASSSDRGSDTQYF. The J gene is TRBJ2-3, the V gene TRBV5-6, with 9 bases that match TRBD1. Unmatched junction bases numbered 7, after V lost 5 bases and J lost 6 bases. CDR3 length: 14 residues. CDR1 is SGHDT, CDR2 YYEEEE, per germline.